The 6 T cell receptor beta chains reported below all come from one sample, sequenced in a study of blood T cell repertoires in COVID-19. TCRdb keeps only in-frame clones here, not all; method: immunoSEQ multiplex PCR. The data show tens of thousands of clones, 79% seen once. The sample taken for sequencing was peripheral blood. The receptor set was obtained from a human donor in a cohort sampled during active COVID-19.

The chain joins TRBV25-1 to TRBJ2-1, with D maybe TRBD2 (6 bases). V shed 7 bases and J shed 5 bases, with 12 bases lying between them. The CDR3 has 13 amino acids. Germline V CDR1 and CDR2: MGHDK, SYGVNS. The CDR3 reads CASTGTGNNEQFF. CDR3 nucleotide sequence: TGTGCCAGCACCGGGACTGGTAACAATGAGCAGTTCTTC.

For the CDR3, the DNA is TGTGCCAGCAGAACCGGGACAGGGGTCTACAATGAGCAGTTCTTC. Encoded protein: CASRTGTGVYNEQFF. This chain uses TRBV6-5 with TRBJ2-1; 10 bases agree with TRBD1. V lost 6 bases, J lost 3 bases, and 5 bases stayed unmatched. CDR3 length: 15 residues. The germline CDR1 and CDR2 sequences are MNHEY and SVGAGI.

The genes are TRBV29-1 and TRBJ2-3, with unresolved D. V was shortened by 1 base and J by 0 bases, with 8 bases between the two germline ends. CDR1 is SQVTM and CDR2 is ANQGSEA in the germline V gene. The CDR3 is 14 amino acids. CDR3 in DNA: TGCAGCGTTGAAGGGCGGATTAGCACAGATACGCAGTATTTT. Encoded protein: CSVEGRISTDTQYF.

The chain links TRBV9 to TRBJ2-5; possibly TRBD2 for D (5 bases). V gave up 0 bases and J gave up 0 bases, with 9 bases separating them. Germline CDR1 is SGDLS and CDR2 is YYNGEE. CDR3 length: 15 residues. The CDR3 loop is CASSVGPGYQETQYF. CDR3 in DNA: TGTGCCAGCAGCGTAGGTCCGGGATACCAAGAGACCCAGTACTTC.

The V gene is TRBV5-1, the J gene TRBJ2-5, with D possibly matching TRBD2 (5 bases). This CDR3 is built from 13 residues. Germline assignment: CDR1 SGHRS and CDR2 YFSETQ. Trimming stripped 5 bases from V and 3 bases from J, with 11 bases between. The CDR3 nucleotides are TGCGCCAGCAGTCGCGACGGGGAAGAGACCCAGTACTTC. It translates to CASSRDGEETQYF.

This chain joins TRBV7-8 and TRBJ1-5; TRBD1 agrees at 8 bases. The J segment lost 7 bases and the V segment lost 4 bases, leaving 12 bases of the junction unmatched. There are 16 residues in the CDR3. Germline V CDR1 and CDR2: SGHVS, FQNEAQ. CDR3 nucleotides: TGTGCCAGCAGCTGGGGAGGGGACAGGCGGGTACAGCCCCAGCATTTT. Its protein product is CASSWGGDRRVQPQHF.